This T cell receptor (beta chain) was recorded in a study of blood T cells in healthy people across ages. The germline CDR1 and CDR2 sequences are KGHDR and SFDVKD. This CDR3 is built from 15 residues. The V gene lost 3 bases and the J gene lost 4 bases, with 14 bases spanning the gap. PCR was performed a second time for roughly 7 to 11 cycles using a sample-barcoded 5' primer and a J-beta primer mix. A single record per CDR3 protein comes from TCRdb applying MiXCR to the 5' RACE reads. Here the sample spans 1 million or so distinct CDR3 sequences, approximately 25% being singletons. The sample was also reused in another study, on T cells of mothers and their children. From that second work: A few mothers and their six children, all healthy Caucasians, donated. Sequencing got over 9.5 million TCR beta CDR3 reads from each mother and roughly 2.7 million from each child. Clones that were microchimeric and persistent were not detected among T cells.

Sample: blood. V gene TRBV24-1 combines with J gene TRBJ2-5; possible D gene TRBD1, 6 bases. The TCR sequence derives from a girl under 10 years old in good health. In DNA, the CDR3 is TGTGCCACCAGTGATCCCCTACAGGGAACAGAGACCCAGTACTTC. This gives the protein CATSDPLQGTETQYF.